These T cell receptor beta chains were read from a single sample in a study of cytomegalovirus exposure and HLA in healthy donors. The data were produced by immunoSEQ multiplex PCR, yet TCRdb's version contains in-frame clones alone and is incomplete. There are roughly 230,000 clones in the sample; roughly 91% occur only once, and 1.5% to 2% lies in the top ten. Material: PBMCs. The receptors here all came from a girl under 10 years old in good health and CMV-seronegative. Both conserved end residues are part of each CDR3. D genes are given only for firm matches. Only part of the rows carry a size: once, few, many, or a class if the clone is expanded.

j_call v_call clone_size d_call cdr3_aa cdr3_nt
TRBJ1-4 TRBV27 NA NA CASSIRVPNEKLFF TGTGCCAGTTCTATCAGGGTACCTAATGAAAAACTGTTTTTT
TRBJ2-1 TRBV13 NA NA CASSSTNEQFF TGTGCCAGCAGCTCTACCAATGAGCAGTTCTTC
TRBJ2-7 TRBV7-9 NA NA CASSSTPGTKTYEQYF TGTGCCAGCAGCTCCACCCCCGGGACAAAGACCTACGAGCAGTACTTC
TRBJ1-3 TRBV5-3 NA TRBD1 CARSLGGQGAAGNTIYF TGTGCCAGAAGCTTGGGAGGACAGGGGGCGGCAGGAAACACCATATATTTT
TRBJ2-3 TRBV21-1 NA NA CASSACLQRTDTQYF TGTGCCAGCAGCGCATGTTTACAGCGCACAGATACGCAGTATTTT
TRBJ1-3 TRBV2 once NA CASDRRFPPLSGNTIYF TGTGCCAGCGACCGGCGGTTTCCCCCACTCTCTGGAAACACCATATATTTT
TRBJ2-1 TRBV4-2 NA TRBD2 CASSQERGLYNEQFF TGTGCCAGCAGCCAAGAACGGGGACTATACAATGAGCAGTTCTTC
TRBJ1-1 TRBV19 NA NA CASSDRSVGNTEAFF TGTGCCAGTAGTGACAGGTCCGTTGGGAACACTGAAGCTTTCTTT
TRBJ2-2 TRBV5-1 NA NA CASSPQLDTGELFF TGCGCCAGCAGCCCACAGTTGGACACCGGGGAGCTGTTTTTT
TRBJ2-1 TRBV6-1 NA TRBD1 CASRRTGGNEQFF TGTGCCAGCAGGCGGACAGGGGGCAATGAGCAGTTCTTC
TRBJ2-7 TRBV5-1 NA TRBD2 CASSPLAGGSYEQYF TGCGCCAGCAGCCCGCTAGCGGGAGGGAGCTACGAGCAGTACTTC
TRBJ2-2 TRBV10-1 once TRBD2 CASSKPVRAGGQANTGELFF TGCGCCAGCAGCAAGCCGGTTCGAGCGGGAGGGCAAGCTAACACCGGGGAGCTGTTTTTT
TRBJ2-7 TRBV7-9 NA NA CASSLLAYEQYF TGTGCCAGCAGCTTACTAGCGTACGAGCAGTACTTC
TRBJ2-5 TRBV19 NA TRBD1 CASSNGGQGETQYF TGTGCCAGTAGTAATGGTGGACAGGGCGAGACCCAGTACTTC
TRBJ1-6 TRBV28 NA NA CASNLLRGPGSPLHF TGTGCCAGCAATCTCCTCAGGGGTCCAGGATCACCCCTCCACTTT
TRBJ2-3 TRBV7-9 once TRBD1 CSSSSGTGTLYF TGTTCCAGCAGCTCCGGGACAGGGACTCTGTATTTT
TRBJ2-1 TRBV6-5 NA NA CASSPRTDNEQFF TGTGCCAGCAGCCCAAGGACTGACAATGAGCAGTTCTTC
TRBJ1-2 TRBV7-2 NA TRBD1 CASSLVEGARNYGYTF TGTGCCAGCAGCTTAGTTGAGGGGGCTCGAAACTATGGCTACACCTTC
TRBJ2-1 TRBV23-1 NA TRBD2 CASSQGIQGRRTSGRADYNEQFF TGCGCCAGCAGTCAAGGTATACAGGGAAGGAGGACTAGCGGGAGGGCCGACTACAATGAGCAGTTCTTC
TRBJ1-4 TRBV29-1 NA NA CSGLLPGATNEKLFF TGCAGCGGACTTCTCCCGGGGGCAACTAATGAAAAACTGTTTTTT
TRBJ2-1 TRBV29-1 NA TRBD1 CSVELQGQVGDEQFF TGCAGCGTTGAGCTACAGGGGCAGGTGGGGGATGAGCAGTTCTTC